A single sample is the source of the 2 T cell receptor beta chains below, sequenced in a study of T cell responses to AZD1222 COVID-19 vaccine. Using immunoSEQ multiplex PCR, the repertoire was profiled, and TCRdb retains in-frame clones only, with some absent. The repertoire consists of some 74,000 clones, with approximately 80% occurring once and the leading ten covering roughly a fifth. The specimen comprised peripheral blood, sampled on day 0 of AZD1222 vaccination. Source of these receptors: an adult in good health.

The CDR3 DNA sequence: TGTGCCAGCAGCCGCGGACAGCAAGAGACCCAGTACTTC. It translates to CASSRGQQETQYF. This chain joins TRBV3-1 (or the pseudogene TRBV3-2) and TRBJ2-5, with a tentative D call TRBD1 (6 bases). Germline V gene lookup returns CDR1 LGHDT and CDR2 YNNKEL (reference sequence). This CDR3 is 13 amino acids long. V was clipped by 4 bases and J by 2 bases, with 8 bases between them.

The rearrangement uses TRBV22-1 and TRBJ1-5. TRBV22-1 is designated a pseudogene. This CDR3 has 15 residues. The CDR3, as DNA: TGTCCTGGGAGCTCGATTGGACGGAAAAATCAGCCCCAGCATTTT. Translation gives CPGSSIGRKNQPQHF.